This T cell receptor beta chain was captured in a study of blood T cell repertoires in COVID-19. V lost 8 bases, J lost 7 bases, and 12 bases stayed unmatched. The CDR3 is made up of 15 amino acids. Germline CDR1 and CDR2: MDHEN and SYDVKM. This clone was recorded only once. Repertoires were generated with immunoSEQ multiplex PCR, while TCRdb's copy carries only in-frame clones and drops some. The data hold around 160,000 clones, with around 85% observed a single time. This receptor was obtained from a woman in her thirties or forties with active or convalescent COVID-19. Specimen: peripheral blood. V usage is TRBV28 and J usage is TRBJ1-2; TRBD1 matches at 11 bases. The CDR3 protein is CASVVGGQGVGGYTF. CDR3 nucleotide sequence: TGTGCCAGCGTCGTTGGGGGACAGGGGGTCGGTGGCTACACCTTC.